This TCR beta chain originates from a study of cytomegalovirus exposure and HLA in healthy donors. Germline assignment: CDR1 SGHTA and CDR2 FQGNSA. The CDR3 length is 15 residues. V was pared by 5 bases and J by 4 bases, with 17 bases between. Vbeta (60) and Jbeta (13) primers were used in the PCR. Data came from immunoSEQ multiplex PCR; TCRdb stores just in-frame clones and leaves some out. This sample has tens of thousands of clones, with roughly 84% found just once. The chain employs TRBV7-2 and TRBJ1-2, with TRBD1 as a possible D gene (5 bases). The TCR sequence derives from a man aged 65 to 85 in good health and CMV-seropositive. The sample taken for sequencing was PBMCs. CDR3 in DNA: TGTGCCAGCAGCCAGGACACGTCTCGAGCCTATGGCTACACCTTC. Its protein is CASSQDTSRAYGYTF.